This TCR beta chain was recovered during a study of cytomegalovirus exposure and HLA in healthy donors. Study-level background: There were just under 400 genotyped donors. Of these, about 86% fell in the genetic ancestry cluster associated with self-reported Caucasian donors. Study outcomes and limitations: Productive rates of about 87% or about 30% were seen for most TCR beta V segments in an earlier analysis. In a later analysis, across HLA loci, associated TCR counts were highest for DRB1, lowest for HLA-C. Across donors, most TCRs were seen rarely, yet some public ones were widespread.

PCR was performed using 60 Vbeta and 13 Jbeta primers. Only in-frame clones appear in the TCRdb table, and some are missing; sequencing was by immunoSEQ multiplex PCR. Here the sample spans 74,000 or so clones, around 77% being singletons. In germline, CDR1 is SGHTA, CDR2 FQGNSA. V dropped 8 bases and J dropped 5; count of bases not matched to a gene: 10. CDR3 length: 15 amino acids. Points on this clone: The antigen is unknown.

The sequence was collected from a woman aged 40 to 50 in good health and CMV-seropositive. The rearrangement uses TRBV7-2 and TRBJ2-2, with 8 bases matching TRBD2. Sequencing was carried out using PBMCs. CDR3 region: CASRTQRGYTGELFF. The CDR3 DNA follows: TGTGCCAGCCGGACGCAGCGGGGGTATACCGGGGAGCTGTTTTTT.